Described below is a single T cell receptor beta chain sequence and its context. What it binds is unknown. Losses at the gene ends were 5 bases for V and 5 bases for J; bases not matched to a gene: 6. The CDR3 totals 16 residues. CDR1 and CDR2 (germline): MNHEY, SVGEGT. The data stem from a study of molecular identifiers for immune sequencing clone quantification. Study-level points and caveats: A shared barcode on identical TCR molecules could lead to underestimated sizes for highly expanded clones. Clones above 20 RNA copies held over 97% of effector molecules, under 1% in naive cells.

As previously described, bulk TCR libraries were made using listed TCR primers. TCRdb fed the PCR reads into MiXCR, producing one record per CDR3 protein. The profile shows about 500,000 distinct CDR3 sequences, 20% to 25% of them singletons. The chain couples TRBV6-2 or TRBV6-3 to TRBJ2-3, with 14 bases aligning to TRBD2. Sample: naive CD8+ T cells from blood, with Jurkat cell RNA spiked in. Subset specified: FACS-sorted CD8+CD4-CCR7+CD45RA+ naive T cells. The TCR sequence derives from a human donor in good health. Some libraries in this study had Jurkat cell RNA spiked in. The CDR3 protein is CASSKGLAGVGDTQYF. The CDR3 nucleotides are TGTGCCAGCAGTAAGGGACTAGCGGGAGTCGGAGATACGCAGTATTTT.